The text below deals with one T cell receptor (beta chain). Germline CDR1 and CDR2: SGHDT and YYEEEE. The CDR3 contains 11 residues. V lost 4 bases to trimming and J lost 6 bases, with 4 bases between them. The PCR had 60 Vbeta and 13 Jbeta primers. Sequencing was performed with immunoSEQ multiplex PCR; in TCRdb, only in-frame clones are kept and a portion is missing. The sample consists of 150,000 to 200,000 clones, less than 90% of them appearing once. The entry originates in a study of cytomegalovirus exposure and HLA in healthy donors. The chain uses TRBV5-6 and TRBJ2-2; D remains ambiguous. Sequencing input: PBMCs. The source of this sequence is a girl in the first two years of life in good health and CMV-seronegative. The CDR3 sequence: CASSQSGELFF. CDR3 coding DNA: TGTGCCAGCAGCCAGTCCGGGGAGCTGTTTTTT.